These T cell receptor beta chains were read from a single sample in a study of T-cell reconstitution after alpha-beta-depleted transplantation in children. TCRdb reprocessed the PCR reads with MiXCR, giving one entry per CDR3 protein. The table has about 410,000 distinct CDR3 sequences, about a fifth seen once. Sequenced material: PBMCs from the stem cell graft donor, taken from the stem cell graft. All receptors derive from a human donor who donated a stem cell graft to a child with acute myeloid leukemia. Each CDR3 is given with its conserved first and last residue. The D gene is left open where the match is weak. A row's size may be missing; if present it is once, few, many or a size class.

j_gene: TRBJ1-5
d_gene: NA
v_gene: TRBV4-2
abundance: few
CDR3nt: TGTGCCAGCAGCCTGGGGAGTGGGGAGGCTCAGCCCCAGCATTTT
CDR3aa: CASSLGSGEAQPQHF

j_gene: TRBJ2-7
d_gene: TRBD2
v_gene: TRBV5-1
abundance: few
CDR3nt: TGCGCCAGCAGCTCGGGGGGGACTAGCAGTCTCTACGAGCAGTACTTC
CDR3aa: CASSSGGTSSLYEQYF

j_gene: TRBJ1-1
d_gene: NA
v_gene: TRBV6-1
abundance: few
CDR3nt: TGTGCCAGCAGTGAAGTTTGGGTGGACACTGAAGCTTTCTTT
CDR3aa: CASSEVWVDTEAFF

j_gene: TRBJ1-1
d_gene: NA
v_gene: TRBV25-1
abundance: NA
CDR3nt: TGTGCCGCCCTACTGCGTGAAGCTTTCTTT
CDR3aa: CAALLREAFF

j_gene: TRBJ1-2
d_gene: NA
v_gene: TRBV29-1
abundance: few
CDR3nt: TGCAGCGCTGGGGGGGACCAGGGCTACACCTTC
CDR3aa: CSAGGDQGYTF

j_gene: TRBJ2-7
d_gene: NA
v_gene: TRBV7-2
abundance: few
CDR3nt: TGTGCCAGCAGCTTACAGCCTACGTACGAGCAGTACTTC
CDR3aa: CASSLQPTYEQYF

j_gene: TRBJ1-5
d_gene: NA
v_gene: TRBV12-3/TRBV12-4
abundance: few
CDR3nt: TGTGCCAGCAGAGGACAGTCGATAAATCAGCCCCAGCATTTT
CDR3aa: CASRGQSINQPQHF

j_gene: TRBJ2-2
d_gene: TRBD1
v_gene: TRBV12-3/TRBV12-4
abundance: NA
CDR3nt: TGTGCCAGCAGTCGAGGGACAGATAACACCGGGGAGCTGTTTTTT
CDR3aa: CASSRGTDNTGELFF

j_gene: TRBJ2-7
d_gene: TRBD1
v_gene: TRBV7-6
abundance: NA
CDR3nt: TGTGCCAGCAGCCGGCGGCTGGGACAGTACTACTACGAGCAGTACTTC
CDR3aa: CASSRRLGQYYYEQYF

j_gene: TRBJ1-4
d_gene: TRBD1
v_gene: TRBV29-1
abundance: many
CDR3nt: TGCAGCATGCGGGACAGAGAAAAACTGTTTTTT
CDR3aa: CSMRDREKLFF

j_gene: TRBJ2-1
d_gene: TRBD2
v_gene: TRBV12-3/TRBV12-4
abundance: few
CDR3nt: TGTGCCAGCAGCTGGGGGAGCGGGAGTAACAATGAGCAGTTCTTC
CDR3aa: CASSWGSGSNNEQFF